This TCR beta chain is from a study of T cells in Graves' hyperthyroidism and ophthalmopathy. The investigators amplified TCR beta CDR3 regions from RNA transcripts. The HTBI primer set served for first-round RT-PCR of the TCR CDR3. TCRdb independently ran MiXCR on the multiplex PCR reads; one entry per CDR3 protein. The sample contains 700,000 to 950,000 distinct CDR3 sequences, around 40% of which appear only once. The sample comprised blood. The sequence was collected from a woman aged 40 to 50 with Graves' hyperthyroidism.

CDR3 residues: CASSDDWVAVYNEQFF. CDR3 bases: TGTGCCAGCAGCGATGATTGGGTAGCAGTCTACAATGAGCAGTTCTTC. The chain has TRBV25-1 and TRBJ2-1, with D uncertain. Germline values: CDR1 MGHDK, CDR2 SYGVNS. This CDR3 region has 16 residues. V lost 6 bases, J lost 3 bases, and 18 bases lay in between. Complete variable domain (other parts from reference TRBV25-1 and TRBJ2-1): EADIYQTPRYLVIGTGKKITLECSQTMGHDKMYWYQQDPGMELHLIHYSYGVNSTEKGDLSSESTVSRIRTEHFPLTLESARPSHTSQYLCASSDDWVAVYNEQFFGPGTRLTVL.